This T cell receptor (beta chain) stems from a study of T cells in localized non-small cell lung cancer. The study's findings and limits: Adjacent lung exhibited a median of around 60 among the 100 most abundant tumor clones.

Concerning this clone: What it recognizes is unknown. At one end the junction does not follow the germline gene, possibly because of a read error.

Here immunoSEQ multiplex PCR was the method, and the copy in TCRdb shows in-frame clones only, minus some. The sample shows approximately 1,500 clones, 28% of them seen only once. This sequence originates from a man between 40 and 70 years old with stage III squamous cell lung carcinoma. This specimen consisted of normal lung tissue next to the tumor, obtained before any cancer treatment.

Here the CDR3 reads CANSIGQGNEQYF. The CDR3 DNA follows: TGTGCCAATAGTATAGGGCAGGGCAACGAGCAGTACTTC. The chain employs TRBV19 and TRBJ2-7, with TRBD1 as a possible D gene (5 bases). This CDR3 has 13 residues. Germline assignment: CDR1 LNHDA and CDR2 SQIVND (reference sequence).